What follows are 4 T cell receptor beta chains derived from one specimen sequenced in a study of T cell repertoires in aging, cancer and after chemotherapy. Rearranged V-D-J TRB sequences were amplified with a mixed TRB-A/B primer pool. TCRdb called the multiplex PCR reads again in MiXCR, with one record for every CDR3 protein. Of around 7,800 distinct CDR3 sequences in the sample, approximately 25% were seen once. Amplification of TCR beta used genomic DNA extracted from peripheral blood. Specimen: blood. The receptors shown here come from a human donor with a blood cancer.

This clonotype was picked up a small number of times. Written as DNA, the CDR3 is TGTGCCAGCAGGATAAGCGGGGGGGCCCCAGATACGCAGTATTTT. Amino acids: CASRISGGAPDTQYF. The J gene is TRBJ2-3, the V gene TRBV6-2 or TRBV6-3, with 10 bases identical to TRBD2. With 6 bases clipped from V and 4 bases from J, the junction kept 7 bases outside the gene matches. From germline, CDR1 is MNHEY and CDR2 SVGEGT. The CDR3 is made up of 15 amino acids.

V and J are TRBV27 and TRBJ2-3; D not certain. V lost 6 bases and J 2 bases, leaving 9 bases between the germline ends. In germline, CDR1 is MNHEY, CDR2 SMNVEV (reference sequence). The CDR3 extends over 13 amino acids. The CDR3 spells CASSPPPTDTQYF. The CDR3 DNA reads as TGTGCCAGCAGCCCCCCCCCCACAGATACGCAGTATTTT.

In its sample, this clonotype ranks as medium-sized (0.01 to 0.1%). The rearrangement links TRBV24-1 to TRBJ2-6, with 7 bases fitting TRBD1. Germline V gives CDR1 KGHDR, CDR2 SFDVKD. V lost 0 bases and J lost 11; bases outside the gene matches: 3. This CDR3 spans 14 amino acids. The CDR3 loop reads CATSDLWTGDVLTF. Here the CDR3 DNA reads TGTGCCACCAGTGATTTGTGGACAGGAGACGTCCTGACTTTC.

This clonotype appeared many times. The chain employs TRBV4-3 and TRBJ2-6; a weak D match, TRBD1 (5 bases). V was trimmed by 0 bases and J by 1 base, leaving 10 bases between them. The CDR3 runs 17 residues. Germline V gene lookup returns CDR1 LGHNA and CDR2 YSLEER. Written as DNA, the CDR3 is TGCGCCAGCAGCCAAGATCCAGGGCAGTCTGGGGCCAACGTCCTGACTTTC. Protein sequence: CASSQDPGQSGANVLTF.